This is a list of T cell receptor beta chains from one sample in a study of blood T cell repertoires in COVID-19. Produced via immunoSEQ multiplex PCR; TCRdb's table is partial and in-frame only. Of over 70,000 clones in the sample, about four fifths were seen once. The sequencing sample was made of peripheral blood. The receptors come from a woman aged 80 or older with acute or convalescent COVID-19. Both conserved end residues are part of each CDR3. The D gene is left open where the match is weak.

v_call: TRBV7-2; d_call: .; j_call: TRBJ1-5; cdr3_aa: CASSLDRDINQPQHF
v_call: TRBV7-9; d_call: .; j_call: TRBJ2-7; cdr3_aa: CASSSGQSSHNSYEQYF
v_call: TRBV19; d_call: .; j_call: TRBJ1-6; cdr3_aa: CASTADTPYNSPLHF
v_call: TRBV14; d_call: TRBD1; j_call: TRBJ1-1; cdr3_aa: CASSRPGQVREAFF
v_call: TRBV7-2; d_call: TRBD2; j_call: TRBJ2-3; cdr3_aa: CASSPNLAGVRYF
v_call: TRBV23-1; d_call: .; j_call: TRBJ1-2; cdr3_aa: CASSCPGHLNFGYTF
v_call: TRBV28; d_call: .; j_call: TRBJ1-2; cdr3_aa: CASSWVPGGGYGYTF
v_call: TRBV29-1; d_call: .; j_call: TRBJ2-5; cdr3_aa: CSVGQYETQYF
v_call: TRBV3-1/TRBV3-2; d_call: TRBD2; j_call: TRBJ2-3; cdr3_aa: CASSQDGTSGLWDTQYF
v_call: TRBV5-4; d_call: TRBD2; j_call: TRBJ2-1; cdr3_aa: CASSWSSGVYNEQFF
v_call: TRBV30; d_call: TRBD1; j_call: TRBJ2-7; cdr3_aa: CAWSVSRQGKQYF
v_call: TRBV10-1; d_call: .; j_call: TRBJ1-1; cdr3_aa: CASSDKEGSTEAFF
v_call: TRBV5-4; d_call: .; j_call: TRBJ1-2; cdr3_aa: CASSRPGPRRANGYTF
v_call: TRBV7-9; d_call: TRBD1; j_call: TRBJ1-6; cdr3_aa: CASSLVQGSSPLHF
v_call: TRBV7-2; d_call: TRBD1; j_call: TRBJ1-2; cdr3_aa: CASIPQGWDGYTF
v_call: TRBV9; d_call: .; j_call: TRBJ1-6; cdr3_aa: CASSVGGANSPLHF
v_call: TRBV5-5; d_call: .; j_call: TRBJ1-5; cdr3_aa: CASSLSTAPNQPQHF
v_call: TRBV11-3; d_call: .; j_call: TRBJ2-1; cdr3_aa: CASSLAPGIDNEQFF
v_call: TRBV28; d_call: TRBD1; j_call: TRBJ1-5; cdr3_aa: CASRRTGTGTQPQHF
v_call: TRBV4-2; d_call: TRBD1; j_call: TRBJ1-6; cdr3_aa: CASSQDIPGQRYSPLHF
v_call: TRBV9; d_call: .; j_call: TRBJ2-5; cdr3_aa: CASSVGLLQETQYF
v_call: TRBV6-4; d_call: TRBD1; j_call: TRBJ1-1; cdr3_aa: CASSASPGQNGEGAFF
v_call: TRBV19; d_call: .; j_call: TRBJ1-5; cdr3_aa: CASSNAGSNQPQHF
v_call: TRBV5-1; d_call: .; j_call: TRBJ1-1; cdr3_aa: CASSLGISTEAFF
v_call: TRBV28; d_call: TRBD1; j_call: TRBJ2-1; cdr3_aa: CASSFGTGYGEQFF
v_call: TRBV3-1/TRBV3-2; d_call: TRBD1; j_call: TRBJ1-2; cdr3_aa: CASSVRTGQGYTF
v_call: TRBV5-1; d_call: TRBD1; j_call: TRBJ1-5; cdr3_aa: CASSPDGQGSQPQHF
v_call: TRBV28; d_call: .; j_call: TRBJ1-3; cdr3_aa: CASSEGGSGNTIYF
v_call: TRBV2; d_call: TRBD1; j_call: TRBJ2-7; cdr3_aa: CASRDPGQGRWEQYF
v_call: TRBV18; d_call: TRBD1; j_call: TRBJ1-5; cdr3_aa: CASSPTTGGGNQPQHF
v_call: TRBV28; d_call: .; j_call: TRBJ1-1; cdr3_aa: CASSLGPDPEAFF
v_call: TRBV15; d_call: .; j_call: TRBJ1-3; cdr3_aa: CATSRDYGNTIYF
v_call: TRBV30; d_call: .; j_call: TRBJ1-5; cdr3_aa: CAWGEQGGQPQHF
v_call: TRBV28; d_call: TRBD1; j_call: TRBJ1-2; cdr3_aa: CASSPSDRAELDGYTF
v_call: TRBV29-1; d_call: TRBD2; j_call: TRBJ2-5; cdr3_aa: CSGGGGKGETQYF
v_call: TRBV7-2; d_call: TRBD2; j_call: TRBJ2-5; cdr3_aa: CASSGRGGTAGETQYF
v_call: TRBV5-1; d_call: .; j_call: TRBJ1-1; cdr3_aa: CASSLHGSLNTEAFF
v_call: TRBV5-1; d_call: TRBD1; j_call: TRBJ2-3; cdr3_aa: CASSLGTATDTQYF
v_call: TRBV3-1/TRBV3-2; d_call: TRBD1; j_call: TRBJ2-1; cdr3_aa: CASSNMRPGQWSYNEQFF
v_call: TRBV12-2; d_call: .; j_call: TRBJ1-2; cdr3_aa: CASRTAPGSYGYTF
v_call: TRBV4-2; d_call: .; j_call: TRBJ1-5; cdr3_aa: CASSQDGAAYSNQPQHF
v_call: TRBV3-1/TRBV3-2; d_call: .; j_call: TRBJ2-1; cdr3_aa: CASSQDLGRVGIEQFF
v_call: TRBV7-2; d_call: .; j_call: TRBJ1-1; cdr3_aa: CASSLIGARTEAFF
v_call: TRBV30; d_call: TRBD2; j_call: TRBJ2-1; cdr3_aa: CAWRAGGPYNEQFF
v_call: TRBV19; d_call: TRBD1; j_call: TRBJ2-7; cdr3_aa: CASSKGQYYEQYF
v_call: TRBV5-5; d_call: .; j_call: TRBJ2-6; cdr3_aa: CASSLGQPVISGANVLTF
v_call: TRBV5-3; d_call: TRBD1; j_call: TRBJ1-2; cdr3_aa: CARSLVHREGTVAPYGYTF
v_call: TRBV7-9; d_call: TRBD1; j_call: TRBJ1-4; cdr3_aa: CASSSGDSLNEKLFF
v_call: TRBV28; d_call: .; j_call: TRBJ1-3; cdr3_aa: CASSTGASGNTIYF
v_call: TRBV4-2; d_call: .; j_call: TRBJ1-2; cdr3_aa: CASSQERGSYGYTF